This passage covers 6 T cell receptor beta chains from one sample sequenced in a study of CD8 T cells in Susac syndrome. A quantity of about 0.5 to 1 ug RNA underwent reverse transcription using random hexamers. TCRdb analysed the immunoSEQ multiplex PCR reads with MiXCR anew, one entry per CDR3 protein. Of approximately 200,000 distinct CDR3 sequences listed, over 90% are singletons. The sample consisted of CD4+ T cells from PBMCs. The origin of the receptors is a human donor with multiple sclerosis.

The rearrangement links TRBV30 to TRBJ2-7; D gene ambiguous. Looked up from germline, CDR1 is GTSNPN and CDR2 is SVGIG (reference sequence). The CDR3 extends over 12 amino acids. V was clipped by 0 bases and J by 2 bases, with 5 bases between them. Here the CDR3 DNA reads TGTGCCTGGAGTGTGAATACCTACGAGCAGTACTTC. Amino acids: CAWSVNTYEQYF. Full variable domain (outside the CDR3, taken from reference TRBV30 and TRBJ2-7): SQTIHQWPATLVQPVGSPLSLECTVEGTSNPNLYWYRQAAGRGLQLLFYSVGIGQISSEVPQNLSASRPQDRQFILSSKKLLLSDSGFYLCAWSVNTYEQYFGPGTRLTVT.

V gene TRBV27 combines with J gene TRBJ2-2; unclear D gene. The CDR3 covers 15 residues. CDR1 and CDR2 (germline): MNHEY, SMNVEV (reference sequence). V was shortened by 3 bases and J by 2 bases, with 10 bases between the two germline ends. The CDR3 DNA reads TGTGCCAGCAGTTTCTCGCGGTTTAACACCGGGGAGCTGTTTTTT. Translation: CASSFSRFNTGELFF.

The J gene is TRBJ2-5, the V gene TRBV29-1; 7 nucleotides align to TRBD1. This CDR3 has 17 amino acids. The trim removed 5 bases at V and 1 base at J, leaving 16 bases unmatched. Germline CDR1 reads SQVTM; CDR2 reads ANQGSEA. The CDR3 DNA sequence: TGCAGCGTTTTGCCCCTCCTTACAGGGGATCCCCAAGAGACCCAGTACTTC. It specifies CSVLPLLTGDPQETQYF.

The chain is built from TRBV12-5 and TRBJ1-6; D is possibly TRBD1 (6 bases). The germline CDR1 and CDR2 sequences are LGHNT and FRNRAP. The length of the CDR3 is 16 residues. Between the trimmed V and J ends, which lost 7 bases and 9 bases, there was a span of 22 bases. The CDR3 reads CASAHGGTRARSPLHF. The DNA of the CDR3 is TGTGCTAGTGCCCATGGAGGGACAAGGGCACGTTCACCCCTCCACTTT.

The count of this clonotype is one. The chain is built from TRBV29-1 and TRBJ1-3, with 7 positions matching TRBD1. The germline CDR1 and CDR2 sequences are SQVTM and ANQGSEA. J gave up 2 bases and V 5 bases, and 6 bases lay outside the gene matches. This CDR3 spans 14 amino acids. The CDR3 nucleotides are TGCAGCGTTAACGACAGGGCCCCTGGAAACACCATATATTTT. Its protein product is CSVNDRAPGNTIYF.

CDR3 in amino acids: CSVEGEPGQPQHF. CDR3 DNA sequence: TGCAGCGTTGAAGGGGAACCAGGACAGCCCCAGCATTTT. The rearrangement links TRBV29-1 to TRBJ1-5; D is uncertain. The CDR3 totals 13 residues. V lost 1 base and J lost 7, with 11 bases in between. The germline gives CDR1 SQVTM, CDR2 ANQGSEA. The complete variable domain, with remaining parts taken from reference TRBV29-1 and TRBJ1-5, reads SAVISQKPSRDICQRGTSLTIQCQVDSQVTMMFWYRQQPGQSLTLIATANQGSEATYESGFVIDKFPISRPNLTFSTLTVSNMSPEDSSIYLCSVEGEPGQPQHFGDGTRLSIL.